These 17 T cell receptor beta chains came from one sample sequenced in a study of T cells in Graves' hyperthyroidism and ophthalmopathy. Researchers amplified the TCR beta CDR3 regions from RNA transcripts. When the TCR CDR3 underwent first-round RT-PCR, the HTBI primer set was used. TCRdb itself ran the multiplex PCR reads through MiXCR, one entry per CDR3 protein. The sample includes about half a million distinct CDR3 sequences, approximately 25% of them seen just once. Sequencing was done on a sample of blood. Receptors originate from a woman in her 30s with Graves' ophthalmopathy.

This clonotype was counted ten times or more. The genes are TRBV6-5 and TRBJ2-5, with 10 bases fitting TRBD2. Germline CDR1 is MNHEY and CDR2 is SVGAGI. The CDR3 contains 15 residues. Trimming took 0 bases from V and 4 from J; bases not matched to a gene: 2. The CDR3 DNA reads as TGTGCCAGCAGTTACTCCAGCGGGGGGGTAGAGACCCAGTACTTC. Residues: CASSYSSGGVETQYF.

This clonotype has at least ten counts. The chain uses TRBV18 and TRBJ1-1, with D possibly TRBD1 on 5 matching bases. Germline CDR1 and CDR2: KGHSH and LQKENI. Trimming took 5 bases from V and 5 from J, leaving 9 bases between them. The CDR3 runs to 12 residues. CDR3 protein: CASSEYRTEAFF. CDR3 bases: TGTGCCAGCTCAGAATACAGGACTGAAGCTTTCTTT.

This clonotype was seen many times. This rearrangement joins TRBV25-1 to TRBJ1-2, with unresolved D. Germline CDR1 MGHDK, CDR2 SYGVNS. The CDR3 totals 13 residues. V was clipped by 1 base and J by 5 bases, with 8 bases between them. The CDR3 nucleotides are TGTGCCAGCAGTGAATGGGCAGCATATGGCTACACCTTC. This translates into CASSEWAAYGYTF.

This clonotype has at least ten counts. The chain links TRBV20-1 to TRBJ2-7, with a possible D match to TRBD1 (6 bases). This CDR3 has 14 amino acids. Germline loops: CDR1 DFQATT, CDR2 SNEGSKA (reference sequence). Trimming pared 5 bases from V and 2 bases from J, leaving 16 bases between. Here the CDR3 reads CSAPRQVLAYEQYF. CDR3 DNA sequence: TGCAGTGCTCCCAGACAGGTTCTAGCCTACGAGCAGTACTTC.

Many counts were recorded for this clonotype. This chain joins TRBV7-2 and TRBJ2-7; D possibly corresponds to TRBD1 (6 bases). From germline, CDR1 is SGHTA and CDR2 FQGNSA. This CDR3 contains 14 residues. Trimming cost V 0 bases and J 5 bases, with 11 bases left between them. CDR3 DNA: TGTGCCAGCAGCTTAGCGAGGGGGAGTAACGAGCAGTACTTC. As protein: CASSLARGSNEQYF.

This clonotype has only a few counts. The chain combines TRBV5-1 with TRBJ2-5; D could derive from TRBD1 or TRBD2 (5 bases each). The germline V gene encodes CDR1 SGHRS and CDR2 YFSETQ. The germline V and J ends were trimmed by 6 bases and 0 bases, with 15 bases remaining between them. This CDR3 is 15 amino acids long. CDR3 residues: CASTNRGSNQETQYF. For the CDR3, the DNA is TGCGCCAGCACAAACCGGGGCAGCAACCAAGAGACCCAGTACTTC.

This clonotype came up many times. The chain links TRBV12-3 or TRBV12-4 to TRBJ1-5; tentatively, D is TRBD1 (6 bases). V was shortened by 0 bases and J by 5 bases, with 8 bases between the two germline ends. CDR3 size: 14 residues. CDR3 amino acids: CASSLAGADQPQHF. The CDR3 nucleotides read TGTGCCAGCAGTTTAGCGGGGGCGGATCAGCCCCAGCATTTT.

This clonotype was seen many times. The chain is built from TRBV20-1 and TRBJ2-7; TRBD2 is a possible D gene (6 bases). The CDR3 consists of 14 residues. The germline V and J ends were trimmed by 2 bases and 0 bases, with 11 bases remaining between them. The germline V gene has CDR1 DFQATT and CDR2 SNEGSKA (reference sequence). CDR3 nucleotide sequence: TGCAGTGCTAGAAGGGTCGGGAGCTCCTACGAGCAGTACTTC. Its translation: CSARRVGSSYEQYF.

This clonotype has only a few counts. This CDR3 reads CASSPQRNTEAFF. The CDR3 bases are TGTGCCAGCTCACCACAAAGGAACACTGAAGCTTTCTTT. V and J are TRBV18 and TRBJ1-1, with no clear D. The CDR3 extends over 13 amino acids. The germline gives CDR1 KGHSH, CDR2 LQKENI. The ends were cut back, 1 base at V and 1 base at J, with 4 bases in the middle.

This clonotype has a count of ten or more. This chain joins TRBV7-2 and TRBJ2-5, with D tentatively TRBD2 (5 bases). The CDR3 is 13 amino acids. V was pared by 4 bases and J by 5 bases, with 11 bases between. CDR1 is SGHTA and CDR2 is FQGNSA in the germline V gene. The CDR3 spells CASSSARRETQYF. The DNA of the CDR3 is TGTGCCAGCAGCTCGGCACGGAGGGAGACCCAGTACTTC.

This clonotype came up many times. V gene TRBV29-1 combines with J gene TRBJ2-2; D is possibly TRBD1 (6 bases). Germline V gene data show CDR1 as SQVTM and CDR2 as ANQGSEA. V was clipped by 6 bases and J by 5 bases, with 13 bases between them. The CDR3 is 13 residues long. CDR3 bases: TGCAGCGTCTACAAGGGGGATACCGGGGAGCTGTTTTTT. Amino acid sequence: CSVYKGDTGELFF.

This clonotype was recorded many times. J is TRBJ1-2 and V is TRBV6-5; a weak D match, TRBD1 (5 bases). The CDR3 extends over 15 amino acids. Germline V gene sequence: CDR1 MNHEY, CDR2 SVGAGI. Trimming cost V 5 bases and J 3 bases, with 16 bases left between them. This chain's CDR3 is CASSPGDAGHYGYTF. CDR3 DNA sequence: TGTGCCAGCAGTCCCGGGGACGCGGGGCACTATGGCTACACCTTC.

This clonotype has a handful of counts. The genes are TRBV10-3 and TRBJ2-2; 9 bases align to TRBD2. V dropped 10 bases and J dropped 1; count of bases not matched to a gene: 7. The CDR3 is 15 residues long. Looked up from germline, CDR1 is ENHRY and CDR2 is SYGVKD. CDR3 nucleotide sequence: TGTGCCACAGCGAGCGGGGGGATGAACACCGGGGAGCTGTTTTTT. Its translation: CATASGGMNTGELFF.

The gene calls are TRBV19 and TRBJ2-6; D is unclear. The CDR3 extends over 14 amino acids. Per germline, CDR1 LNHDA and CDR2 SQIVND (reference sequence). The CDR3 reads CGTAVNSGANVLTF. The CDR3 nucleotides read TGTGGCACGGCGGTAAACTCTGGGGCCAACGTCCTGACTTTC. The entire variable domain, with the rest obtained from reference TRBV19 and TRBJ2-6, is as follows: DGGITQSPKYLFRKEGQNVTLSCEQNLNHDAMYWYRQDPGQGLRLIYYSQIVNDFQKGDIAEGYSVSREKKESFPLTVTSAQKNPTAFYLCGTAVNSGANVLTFGAGSRLTVL.

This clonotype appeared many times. The CDR3 sequence is CASTSGGEQYF. CDR3 coding DNA: TGTGCCAGCACCTCCGGGGGCGAGCAGTACTTC. V gene TRBV12-3 or TRBV12-4 combines with J gene TRBJ2-7; D is possibly TRBD2 (6 bases). CDR3 length: 11 amino acids. The V and J ends lost 7 bases and 6 bases respectively, with 10 bases between them.

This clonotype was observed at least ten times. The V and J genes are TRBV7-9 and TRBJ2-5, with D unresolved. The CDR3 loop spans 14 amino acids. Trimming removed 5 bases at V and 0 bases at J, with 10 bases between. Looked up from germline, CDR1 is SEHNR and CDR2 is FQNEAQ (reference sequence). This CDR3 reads CASSRPLHQETQYF. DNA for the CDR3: TGTGCCAGCAGCCGCCCACTCCACCAAGAGACCCAGTACTTC.

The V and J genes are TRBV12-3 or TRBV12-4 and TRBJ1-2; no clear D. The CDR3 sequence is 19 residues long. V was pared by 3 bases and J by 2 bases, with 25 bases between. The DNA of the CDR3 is TGTGCCAGCAGTTTGTGGTCGGGCAGGCGAAACGACTTAAACTATGGCTACACCTTC. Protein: CASSLWSGRRNDLNYGYTF.